Listed here are 21 T cell receptor beta chains from one sample, sequenced in a study of shared clonotypes between healthy human individuals. Produced via immunoSEQ multiplex PCR; TCRdb's table is partial and in-frame only. Seen here are 950,000 to 1,300,000 clones, approximately 68% observed once, and the top ten hold around 1.4%. The sample taken for sequencing was memory CD4+ T cells sorted from blood. This sample's subset: CD45RA-negative fraction. Receptor source: a man younger than 35 in good health.

This chain uses TRBV19 with TRBJ1-5; TRBD1 matches 9 bases. Unmatched junction bases numbered 11, after V lost 4 bases and J lost 4 bases. Germline-derived CDR1 and CDR2 are LNHDA and SQIVND (reference sequence). CDR3 length equals 17 residues. The CDR3 bases are TGTGCCAGTAGTAAGATACAGGGGGCGGAGGGGAATCAGCCCCAGCATTTT. Amino acids: CASSKIQGAEGNQPQHF.

The chain uses TRBV5-6 and TRBJ1-2, with 9 nucleotides matching TRBD1. The J segment lost 7 bases and the V segment lost 5 bases, leaving 6 bases of the junction unmatched. Germline CDR1 reads SGHDT; CDR2 reads YYEEEE. This CDR3 has 13 residues. CDR3 sequence: CASRRDRAGGYTF. CDR3 in DNA: TGTGCCAGCAGACGGGACAGGGCAGGTGGCTACACCTTC. The full variable domain, in which reference TRBV5-6 and TRBJ1-2 provide the parts outside the CDR3, is DAGVTQSPTHLIKTRGQQVTLRCSPKSGHDTVSWYQQALGQGPQFIFQYYEEEERQRGNFPDRFSGHQFPNYSSELNVNALLLGDSALYLCASRRDRAGGYTFGSGTRLTVV.

The J gene is TRBJ2-2, the V gene TRBV7-2; 7 bases are shared with TRBD2. CDR3 length equals 15 residues. Looked up from germline, CDR1 is SGHTA and CDR2 is FQGNSA. V trimming: 5 bases; J trimming: 6 bases; junction bases outside the gene matches: 9. CDR3 DNA: TGTGCCAGCAGCCCGTCGAGCGGGAAGCCCGGGGAGCTGTTTTTT. This translates into CASSPSSGKPGELFF.

This clone was detected only a few times. The chain joins TRBV11-1 to TRBJ1-3; D is ambiguous. Trimming shortened V by 3 bases and J by 3 bases, and 6 bases separated the two germline ends. The CDR3 is made up of 13 amino acids. Germline V CDR1 and CDR2: SGHAT, FQDESV (reference sequence). CDR3 sequence reads: CASSFSGGNTIYF. The CDR3 region has the DNA TGTGCCAGCAGCTTCTCAGGTGGAAACACCATATATTTT.

The sample holds one count of this clone. The sample holds other DNA sequences that translate to the same CDR3. The CDR3 spells CAWRGLTYEQYF. The CDR3 nucleotides read TGTGCCTGGAGGGGCTTGACCTACGAGCAGTACTTC. The J gene is TRBJ2-7, the V gene TRBV30; D is ambiguous. Deletions cut 3 bases from V and 2 bases from J, with 8 bases between. The CDR3 runs 12 residues. Germline V lookup: CDR1 GTSNPN, CDR2 SVGIG (reference sequence).

CDR3 bases: TGTGCCAGCAGCTTACGCGGCAGGGAGGCTGGGGCCAACGTCCTGACTTTC. Residues: CASSLRGREAGANVLTF. The chain links TRBV7-3 to TRBJ2-6; TRBD2 is a possible D gene (6 bases). Germline values: CDR1 SGHTA, CDR2 FQGTGA. This CDR3 region has 17 residues. V lost 2 bases to trimming and J lost 2 bases, with 13 bases between them.

The rearrangement uses TRBV5-1 and TRBJ2-5; TRBD2 agrees at 13 bases. Germline V gives CDR1 SGHRS, CDR2 YFSETQ. The CDR3 contains 17 residues. Trimming took 0 bases from V and 2 from J; bases not matched to a gene: 4. This CDR3 reads CASSLVILAGGQETQYF. CDR3 coding DNA: TGCGCCAGCAGCTTGGTTATACTAGCGGGGGGGCAAGAGACCCAGTACTTC.

The chain uses TRBV28 and TRBJ1-2; D unclear. Trimming cost V 5 bases and J 0 bases, with 13 bases left between them. This CDR3 contains 15 residues. CDR1 is MDHEN and CDR2 is SYDVKM in the germline V gene. The CDR3 loop is CASSQINNPNYGYTF. The DNA for the CDR3 is TGTGCCAGCAGTCAGATTAATAATCCTAACTATGGCTACACCTTC.

Concerning this clone: Other DNA sequences in the sample encode the same CDR3. This rearrangement joins TRBV5-4 to TRBJ2-6, with a possible D match to TRBD2 (5 bases). The CDR3 contains 16 residues. Trimming pared 4 bases from V and 1 base from J, leaving 12 bases between. In germline, CDR1 is SGHNT, CDR2 YYREEE (reference sequence). The CDR3 region is CASSPGGGSGANVLTF. CDR3 bases: TGTGCCAGCAGCCCGGGTGGCGGGTCTGGGGCCAACGTCCTGACTTTC. Looking up the rest from reference TRBV5-4 and TRBJ2-6 gives the full variable domain: ETGVTQSPTHLIKTRGQQVTLRCSSQSGHNTVSWYQQALGQGPQFIFQYYREEENGRGNFPPRFSGLQFPNYSSELNVNALELDDSALYLCASSPGGGSGANVLTFGAGSRLTVL.

This clone was seen at least ten times. The chain employs TRBV28 and TRBJ2-7; 10 bases line up with TRBD2. The V gene end was trimmed by 5 bases and the J gene end by 5 bases; junction bases not matched to a gene: 12. CDR3 size: 16 residues. The germline V gene encodes CDR1 MDHEN and CDR2 SYDVKM. CDR3: CASSRPSSGRPHEQYF. The CDR3 DNA is TGTGCCAGCAGTCGACCCTCTAGCGGGAGACCTCACGAGCAGTACTTC.

The V gene is TRBV7-9, the J gene TRBJ2-2, with TRBD2 as a possible D gene (6 bases). The V end lost 3 bases, the J end lost 0 bases, and 8 bases lay between the germline ends. CDR1 and CDR2 from the germline V gene are SEHNR and FQNEAQ (reference sequence). The CDR3 contains 15 residues. Here the CDR3 reads CASSFRDSNTGELFF. The CDR3 DNA reads as TGTGCCAGCAGCTTCCGGGACTCGAACACCGGGGAGCTGTTTTTT.

The chain joins TRBV4-3 to TRBJ1-1, with 7 bases matching TRBD1. Germline-derived CDR1 and CDR2 are LGHNA and YSLEER. Trimming removed 4 bases from V and 4 bases from J; junction bases left unmatched: 6. The CDR3 runs to 14 residues. For the CDR3, the DNA is TGCGCCAGCAGCCGGGGGACAGTCGCCACTGAAGCTTTCTTT. Its translation is CASSRGTVATEAFF.

CDR3 sequence reads: CASSLGSGRTDTQYF. CDR3 nucleotide sequence: TGTGCCAGCAGCTTAGGCAGCGGGAGAACAGATACGCAGTATTTT. The chain joins TRBV7-2 to TRBJ2-3; TRBD2 matches 8 bases. Unmatched junction bases numbered 3, after V lost 1 base and J lost 3 bases. The CDR3 loop spans 15 amino acids. Per the germline V gene, CDR1 is SGHTA and CDR2 is FQGNSA.

This clone has only a few counts. J is TRBJ1-1 and V is TRBV28; D is uncertain. V dropped 3 bases and J dropped 0 bases, with 11 bases sitting between them. The length of the CDR3 is 15 residues. From germline, CDR1 is MDHEN and CDR2 SYDVKM. CDR3 loop: CASSLYRKMNTEAFF. The CDR3 DNA follows: TGTGCCAGCAGTTTGTATCGGAAAATGAACACTGAAGCTTTCTTT.

This rearrangement joins TRBV9 to TRBJ2-1; the match to TRBD2 covers 10 bases. The junction had 3 bases not matched to a gene; V was cut back by 0 bases and J by 6 bases. Germline V gene lookup returns CDR1 SGDLS and CDR2 YYNGEE. The CDR3 totals 15 residues. CDR3 loop: CASSVASGRSNEQFF. The CDR3 DNA reads as TGTGCCAGCAGCGTAGCTAGCGGGAGATCCAATGAGCAGTTCTTC.

The gene calls are TRBV19 and TRBJ1-2; D perhaps matches TRBD1 (5 bases). Germline V gene lookup returns CDR1 LNHDA and CDR2 SQIVND (reference sequence). Trimming took off 5 bases at V and 8 bases at J, with 12 bases between the two ends. This CDR3 spans 12 amino acids. This CDR3 is CASSAGMRGYTF. The CDR3 DNA is TGTGCCAGTAGTGCAGGGATGAGGGGCTACACCTTC.

The rearrangement links TRBV11-3 to TRBJ2-2, with TRBD2 matching over 8 bases. The CDR3 has 16 amino acids. With V trimmed by 0 bases and J by 4 bases, 4 bases remained unmatched. CDR1 and CDR2 (germline): SGHNT, YENEEA. CDR3 in DNA: TGTGCCAGCAGCTTAGAAGGGACTAGTTCCACCGGGGAGCTGTTTTTT. It encodes CASSLEGTSSTGELFF.

With regard to this clone: A much larger clone differs by one base, so this may be a read error. The identical CDR3 is also encoded by other nucleotide sequences in the sample. V gene TRBV7-2 combines with J gene TRBJ2-1; TRBD2 matches 7 bases. There are 14 residues in the CDR3. Germline V gene sequence: CDR1 SGHTA, CDR2 FQGNSA. V lost 5 bases, J lost 1 base, and 2 bases stayed unmatched. CDR3 protein: CASSPGRSYNEQFF. The CDR3 nucleotides read TGTGCCAGCAGCCCCGGGAGGTCCTACAATGAGCAGTTCTTC.

This chain uses TRBV10-3 with TRBJ1-6; TRBD1 matches 7 bases. With 6 bases clipped from V and 4 bases from J, the junction kept 9 bases outside the gene matches. In germline, CDR1 is ENHRY, CDR2 SYGVKD. The CDR3 extends over 16 amino acids. CDR3 DNA: TGTGCCATCAGCGCCCTGGGACAGACTTATAATTCACCCCTCCACTTT. As protein: CAISALGQTYNSPLHF.

The V and J genes are TRBV10-3 and TRBJ1-6; D is unresolved. Trimming left V 2 bases short and J 10 bases short, with 6 bases between. This CDR3 is built from 12 residues. The V gene's germline CDR1 is ENHRY and CDR2 SYGVKD. This CDR3 is CAISETSSPLHF. CDR3 sequence (DNA): TGTGCCATCAGTGAGACCAGCTCACCCCTCCACTTT.

The table lists this clone with a few counts. This chain links TRBV4-1 with TRBJ2-7, with a tentative D call TRBD2 (5 bases). CDR3 length: 15 residues. Germline CDR1 reads MGHRA; CDR2 reads YSYEKL. V lost 6 bases to trimming and J lost 2 bases, with 17 bases between them. CDR3 DNA sequence: TGCGCCAGCAGTAACCCCGCTAGCACGACCTACGAGCAGTACTTC. Translation: CASSNPASTTYEQYF.